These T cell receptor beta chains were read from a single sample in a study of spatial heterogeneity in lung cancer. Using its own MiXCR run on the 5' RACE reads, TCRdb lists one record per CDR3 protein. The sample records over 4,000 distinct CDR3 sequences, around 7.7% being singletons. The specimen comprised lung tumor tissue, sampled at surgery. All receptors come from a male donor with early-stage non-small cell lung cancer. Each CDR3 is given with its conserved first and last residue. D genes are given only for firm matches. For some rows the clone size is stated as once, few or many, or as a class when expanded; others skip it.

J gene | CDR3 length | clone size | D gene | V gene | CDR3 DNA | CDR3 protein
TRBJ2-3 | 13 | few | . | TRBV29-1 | TGCAGCGTTGAAAGGCATCAGTCAGATACGCAGTATTTT | CSVERHQSDTQYF
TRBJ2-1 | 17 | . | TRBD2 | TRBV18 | TGTGCCAGCTCACCAACTAGCGGGAGCTGGAGGAACAATGAGCAGTTCTTC | CASSPTSGSWRNNEQFF
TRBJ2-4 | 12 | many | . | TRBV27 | TGTGCCAGCAGGGGCTCCAAAAACATTCAGTACTTC | CASRGSKNIQYF
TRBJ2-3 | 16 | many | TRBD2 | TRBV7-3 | TGTGCCAGCAGCCGAACCAGCGGGGCGGGCACAGATACGCAGTATTTT | CASSRTSGAGTDTQYF
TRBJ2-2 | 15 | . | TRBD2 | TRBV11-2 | TGTGCCAGCAGCTCGGGGACTACTAGTATCGGGGAGCTGTTTTTT | CASSSGTTSIGELFF
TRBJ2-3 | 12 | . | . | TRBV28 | TGTGCCACCCGGGGGAGGACAGATACGCAGTATTTT | CATRGRTDTQYF
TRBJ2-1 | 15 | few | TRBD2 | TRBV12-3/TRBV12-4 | TGTGCCAGCAGTCCCCCGACTAGCGCGACCAATGAGCAGTTCTTC | CASSPPTSATNEQFF
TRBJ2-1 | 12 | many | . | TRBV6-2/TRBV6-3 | TGTGCCACCCGGGACGGTTACAATGAGCAGTTCTTC | CATRDGYNEQFF
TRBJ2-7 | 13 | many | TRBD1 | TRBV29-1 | TGCAGCGTTGAGGGACAGGACACCTACGAGCAGTACTTC | CSVEGQDTYEQYF
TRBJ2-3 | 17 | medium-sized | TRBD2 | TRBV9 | TGTGCCAGCAGCGTTTCCGGGACTAGACCCGAGACAGATACGCAGTATTTT | CASSVSGTRPETDTQYF
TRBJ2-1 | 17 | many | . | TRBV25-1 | TGTGCCAGCAGTCCTTTAGGGAAGGGAAAAGCGTTTAATGAGCAGTTCTTC | CASSPLGKGKAFNEQFF
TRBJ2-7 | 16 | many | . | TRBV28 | TGTGCCAGCAGTTTACCCCTGCGGGGTGGCTCCTACGAGCAGTACTTC | CASSLPLRGGSYEQYF
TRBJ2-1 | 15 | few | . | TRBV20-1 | TGCAGTGCTAGGTCGAGCTCCGTAAGCTACAATGAGCAGTTCTTC | CSARSSSVSYNEQFF
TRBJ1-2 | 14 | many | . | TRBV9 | TGTGCCAGCAGCACCCTTAGGGGAGACTATGGCTACACCTTC | CASSTLRGDYGYTF
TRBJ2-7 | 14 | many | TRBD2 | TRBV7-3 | TGTGCCAGCAGCTTCGCTAGCGGACCCTACGAGCAGTACTTC | CASSFASGPYEQYF
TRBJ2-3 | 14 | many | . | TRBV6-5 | TGTGCCAGCAGTTACTCCGGGAGCACAGATACGCAGTATTTT | CASSYSGSTDTQYF
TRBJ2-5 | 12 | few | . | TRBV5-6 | TGTGCCAGCAGCTTGGGACAAGAGACCCAGTACTTC | CASSLGQETQYF
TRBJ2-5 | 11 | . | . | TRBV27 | TGTGCCAGCAGCCCCGGTGGTACCCAGTACTTC | CASSPGGTQYF
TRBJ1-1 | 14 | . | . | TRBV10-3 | TGTGCCATCAGTGAATGGGGAGGGAGCACTGAAGCTTTCTTT | CAISEWGGSTEAFF
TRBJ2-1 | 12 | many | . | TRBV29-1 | TGCAGCGTTGAAGGGCAGGCCGATGAGCAGTTCTTC | CSVEGQADEQFF
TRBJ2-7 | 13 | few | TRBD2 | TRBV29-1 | TGCAGCGCCGGCGGGGGGCACTCCTACGAGCAGTACTTC | CSAGGGHSYEQYF
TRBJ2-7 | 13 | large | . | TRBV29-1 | TGCAGCGTTGTCGGTCAGGGGCAGGGGGAGCAGTACTTC | CSVVGQGQGEQYF
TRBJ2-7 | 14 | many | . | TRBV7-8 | TGTGCCAGCAGCTTACAGGGGAATGCCTACGAGCAGTACTTC | CASSLQGNAYEQYF
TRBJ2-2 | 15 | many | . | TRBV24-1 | TGTGCCACCAGTGGAACCGCCAGCATGGCCGGGGAGCTGTTTTTT | CATSGTASMAGELFF
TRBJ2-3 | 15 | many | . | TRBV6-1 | TGTGCCAGCAGCCTGGGGGGTCCGGGGACAGATACGCAGTATTTT | CASSLGGPGTDTQYF
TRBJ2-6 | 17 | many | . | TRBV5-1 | TGCGCCAGCCGGGAAGGTTCGTCCGCCTCTGGGGCCAACGTCCTGACTTTC | CASREGSSASGANVLTF
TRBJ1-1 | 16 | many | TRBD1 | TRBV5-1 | TGCGCCAGCAGCCAGGGGGACCACCGTTTGAACACTGAAGCTTTCTTT | CASSQGDHRLNTEAFF
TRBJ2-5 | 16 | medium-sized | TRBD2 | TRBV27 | TGTGCCAGCAGTCCCAGGGATAGCGGGTTTTTGTGGACCCAGTACTTC | CASSPRDSGFLWTQYF
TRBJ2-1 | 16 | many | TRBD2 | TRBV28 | TGTGCCAGCAGCCTTAACCCTAGCGGGCGGTACAATGAGCAGTTCTTC | CASSLNPSGRYNEQFF
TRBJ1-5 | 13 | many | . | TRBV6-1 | TGTGCCAGCAGTGGATATCCAGGGACGCCCCAGCATTTT | CASSGYPGTPQHF
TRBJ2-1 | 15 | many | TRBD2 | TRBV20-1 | TGCAGTGCTTGCTTAGCGGGAGGGCTCTACAATGAGCAGTTCTTC | CSACLAGGLYNEQFF
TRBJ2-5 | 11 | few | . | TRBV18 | TGTGCCAGCTCCGCCGGGGAGACCCAGTACTTC | CASSAGETQYF
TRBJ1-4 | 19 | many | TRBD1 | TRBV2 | TGTGCCAGCAGTGGGGACAGGGGGCGCGGATTTGAAACTAATGAAAAACTGTTTTTT | CASSGDRGRGFETNEKLFF
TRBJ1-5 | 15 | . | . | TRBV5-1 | TGCGCCAGCAGCTTGGAGGGACCGTCAGGTGAGCCCCAGCATTTT | CASSLEGPSGEPQHF
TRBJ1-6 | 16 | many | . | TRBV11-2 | TGTGCCAGCAGCCCAGAAGCAGGGTTACGGAATTCACCCCTCCACTTT | CASSPEAGLRNSPLHF
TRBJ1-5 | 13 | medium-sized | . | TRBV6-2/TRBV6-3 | TGTGCCAGCACTCTACCTCAAGGACAGCCCCAGCATTTT | CASTLPQGQPQHF
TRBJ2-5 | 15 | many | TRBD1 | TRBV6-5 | TGTGCCAGCAGTTCCCCTCGCAGGGGGCATCAGACCCAGTACTTC | CASSSPRRGHQTQYF
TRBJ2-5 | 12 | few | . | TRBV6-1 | TGTGCCAGCAGTGAGCTTCAAGAGACCCAGTACTTC | CASSELQETQYF
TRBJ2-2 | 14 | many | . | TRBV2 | TGTGCCAGCAGACCGGACGGAGACACCGGGGAGCTGTTTTTT | CASRPDGDTGELFF
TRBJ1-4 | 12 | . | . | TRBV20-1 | TGCAGCGGACTAACAACTAATGAAAAACTGTTTTTT | CSGLTTNEKLFF
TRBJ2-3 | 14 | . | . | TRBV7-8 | TGTGCCAGCAGCTTAGCGCTGAGACTAGATACGCAGTATTTT | CASSLALRLDTQYF
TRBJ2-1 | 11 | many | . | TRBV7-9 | TGTGCCAGCAGCTCTGGGCTGGAGCAGTTCTTC | CASSSGLEQFF
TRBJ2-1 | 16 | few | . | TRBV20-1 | TGCAGTGCTAGAGATTTGGGCAGGGGGGACTTCAATGAGCAGTTCTTC | CSARDLGRGDFNEQFF
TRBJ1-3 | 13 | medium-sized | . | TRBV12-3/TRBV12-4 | TGTGCCAGCAGTTTATCGTCCGGAAACACCATATATTTT | CASSLSSGNTIYF
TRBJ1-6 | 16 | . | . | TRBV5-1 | TGCGCCAGCAGCGCCGGACAGAGTAACTATAATTCACCCCTCCACTTT | CASSAGQSNYNSPLHF
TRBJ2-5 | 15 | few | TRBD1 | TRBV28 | TGTGCCAGCAGCTTTGGACAGGGGGCGACGAAGACCCAGTACTTC | CASSFGQGATKTQYF
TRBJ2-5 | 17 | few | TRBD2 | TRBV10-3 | TGTGCCATCAGTGAGTCGGTTGGACTAGCGGGGCAAGAGACCCAGTACTTC | CAISESVGLAGQETQYF
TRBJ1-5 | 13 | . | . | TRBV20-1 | TGCAGTGCGCCCGCCGGGGGCCGTGGGCCCCAGCATTTT | CSAPAGGRGPQHF
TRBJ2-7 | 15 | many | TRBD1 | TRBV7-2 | TGTGCCAGCAGCTTAGAGGGACAGGGCGCCTACGAGCAGTACTTC | CASSLEGQGAYEQYF
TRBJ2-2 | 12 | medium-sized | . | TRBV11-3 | TGTGCCAGCAGCCGGGACACCGGGGAGCTGTTTTTT | CASSRDTGELFF
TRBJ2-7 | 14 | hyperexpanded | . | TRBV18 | TGTGCCAGCTCACCTAGGGGGGACTCCTACGAGCAGTACTTC | CASSPRGDSYEQYF
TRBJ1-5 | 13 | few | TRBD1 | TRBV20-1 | TGCAGTGCTAGAGGGACAGGGGTTCAGCCCCAGCATTTT | CSARGTGVQPQHF
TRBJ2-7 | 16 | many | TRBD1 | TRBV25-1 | TGTGCCAGCAGTGATCTTCTGCGGACAGGGGGCTACGAGCAGTACTTC | CASSDLLRTGGYEQYF